This TCR beta chain was documented in a study of T cells in Graves' hyperthyroidism and ophthalmopathy. The CDR3 has 14 residues. V gave up 6 bases and J gave up 4 bases, with 15 bases separating them. CDR1 is MNHEY and CDR2 is SVGEGT in the germline V gene. The CDR3 regions of TCR beta were amplified from RNA transcripts. Using the HTBI primer set, a first-round RT-PCR was run on the TCR CDR3. From the multiplex PCR reads, TCRdb called clonotypes with MiXCR, one entry per CDR3 protein. The data show 450,000 to 650,000 distinct CDR3 sequences, roughly 20% seen once. This clonotype was detected only a few times.

The sequencing sample was made of blood. This sequence originates from a man aged 18 to 30 with Graves' hyperthyroidism. The chain has TRBV6-2 or TRBV6-3 and TRBJ1-1; no firm D call. In DNA form, the CDR3 reads TGTGCCAGCAGAAGTGACTGGGCCTTCACTGAAGCTTTCTTT. Protein: CASRSDWAFTEAFF.